This T cell receptor beta chain was identified in a study of T-cell reconstitution after alpha-beta-depleted transplantation in children. Trimming cost V 7 bases and J 8 bases, with 13 bases left between them. The CDR3 sequence is 12 residues long. CDR1 SEHNR and CDR2 FQNEAQ come from the germline V gene (reference sequence). The sample holds many counts of this clonotype. This sample's TCRbeta library carried unique molecular identifier barcodes. TCRdb re-called the PCR reads with MiXCR, one entry per CDR3 protein. Here the sample spans a few hundred thousand distinct CDR3 sequences, approximately 10% being singletons.

The chain joins TRBV7-9 to TRBJ2-3, with D possibly being TRBD2 (5 bases). The TCR originated in a human donor who donated a stem cell graft to a child with acute lymphoblastic leukemia. The sequences come from PBMCs from the stem cell graft donor, collected from the stem cell graft. The CDR3 region is CASTGSSGTQYF. DNA for the CDR3: TGTGCCAGCACGGGGTCCTCTGGTACGCAGTATTTT.